Listed here are 5 T cell receptor beta chains from one sample, sequenced in a study of metastatic and nonmetastatic thyroid tumors. Nobody among the patients had been given any treatment before thyroid surgery. TCRdb used MiXCR to call clones anew from the PCR reads. The table has about 52,000 clones, about 15% seen once. Sequencing input: blood. The receptor source for this set is a female donor with papillary thyroid cancer or a benign thyroid nodule (not recorded which). Some clones in this sample may be carry-over from other donors' samples.

This clone was seen many times. V and J are TRBV10-2 and TRBJ2-7, with D hard to call. V was pared by 6 bases and J by 1 base, with 10 bases between. The CDR3 loop spans 13 amino acids. CDR1 and CDR2 from the germline V gene are WSHSY and SAAADI. The CDR3 loop is CASRAADSYEQYF. In nucleotides, the CDR3 is TGCGCCAGCAGGGCGGCTGATTCCTACGAGCAGTACTTC.

This clone was recorded many times. In DNA, the CDR3 is TGTGCCAGCTCTGTAGCGGGAGCGTCCTACAATGAGCAGTTCTTC. Residues: CASSVAGASYNEQFF. V usage is TRBV7-9 and J usage is TRBJ2-1; 9 positions agree with TRBD2. The CDR3 totals 15 residues. The germline CDR1 and CDR2 sequences are SEHNR and FQNEAQ (reference sequence). V trimming: 8 bases; J trimming: 1 base; junction bases outside the gene matches: 6. Full variable domain (remainder filled in from reference TRBV7-9 and TRBJ2-1): DTGVSQNPRHKITKRGQNVTFRCDPISEHNRLYWYRQTLGQGPEFLTYFQNEAQLEKSRLLSDRFSAERPKGSFSTLEIQRTEQGDSAMYLCASSVAGASYNEQFFGPGTRLTVL.

This clone was observed many times. The rearrangement joins TRBV7-9 to TRBJ1-2; D is perhaps TRBD1 (6 bases). V was shortened by 1 base and J by 8 bases, with 11 bases between the two germline ends. The CDR3 runs 13 residues. Germline CDR1 SEHNR, CDR2 FQNEAQ (reference sequence). The CDR3 DNA reads as TGTGCCAGCAGCTTAGTAGGGGGTGGCGGCTACACCTTC. It specifies CASSLVGGGGYTF.

As for this clone: This may be a read error: a much more frequent sequence differs by one nucleotide. V and J are TRBV3-1 and TRBJ2-1; 12 bases align to TRBD2. The CDR3 runs 13 residues. V shed 7 bases, J shed 11 bases, and the junction held 6 bases outside the gene matches. From germline, CDR1 is LGHDT and CDR2 YNNKEL (reference sequence). This chain's CDR3 is CASIRLAGDKQFF. In nucleotides, the CDR3 is TGTGCCAGCATCCGACTAGCGGGAGATAAGCAGTTCTTC.

This clone occurred a few times. The chain employs TRBV6-2 or TRBV6-3 and TRBJ1-5; D gene uncertain. The CDR3 spans 18 residues. Germline CDR1 and CDR2: MNHEY and SVGEGT. Deletions cut 11 bases from V and 0 bases from J, with 26 bases between. CDR3 bases: TGTGCCTCCACAAGAAAGAGGGTTGGAAGTAATAGCAATCAGCCCCAGCATTTT. Translation: CASTRKRVGSNSNQPQHF.